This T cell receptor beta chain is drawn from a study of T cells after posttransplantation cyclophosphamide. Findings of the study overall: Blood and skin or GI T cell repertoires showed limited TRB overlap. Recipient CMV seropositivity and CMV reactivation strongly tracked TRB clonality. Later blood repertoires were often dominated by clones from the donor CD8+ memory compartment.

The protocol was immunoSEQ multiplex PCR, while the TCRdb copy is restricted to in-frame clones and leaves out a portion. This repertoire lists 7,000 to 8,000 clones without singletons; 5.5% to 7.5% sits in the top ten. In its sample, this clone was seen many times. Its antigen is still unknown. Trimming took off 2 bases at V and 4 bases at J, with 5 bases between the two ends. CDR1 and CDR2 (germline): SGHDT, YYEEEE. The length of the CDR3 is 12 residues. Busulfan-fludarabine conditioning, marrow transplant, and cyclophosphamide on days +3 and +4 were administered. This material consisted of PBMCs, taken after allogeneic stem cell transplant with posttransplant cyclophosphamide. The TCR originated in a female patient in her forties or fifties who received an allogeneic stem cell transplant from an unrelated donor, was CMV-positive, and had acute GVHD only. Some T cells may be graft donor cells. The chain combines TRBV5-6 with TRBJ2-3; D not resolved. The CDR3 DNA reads TGTGCCAGCAGCTTAAGCGCAGATACGCAGTATTTT. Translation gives CASSLSADTQYF. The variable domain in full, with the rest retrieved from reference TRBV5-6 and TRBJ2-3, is DAGVTQSPTHLIKTRGQQVTLRCSPKSGHDTVSWYQQALGQGPQFIFQYYEEEERQRGNFPDRFSGHQFPNYSSELNVNALLLGDSALYLCASSLSADTQYFGPGTRLTVL.